This TCR beta chain was profiled in a study of cytomegalovirus exposure and HLA in healthy donors. PCR involved 60 Vbeta and 13 Jbeta primers. Measured with immunoSEQ multiplex PCR; TCRdb has only the in-frame clones, and not every one. The table lists 150,000 to 200,000 clones, under 9.5% of them singletons. The V segment lost 2 bases and the J segment 3 bases; nucleotides outside the gene matches: 12. CDR3 length: 18 amino acids. Germline lookup yields CDR1 MGHRA and CDR2 YSYEKL. This clone was seen a few times. What it binds is not known. Study findings and constraints: Several V segments, TRBV6-2 and TRBV6-3 among them, could not be told apart and were dropped. In vitro testing confirmed a few CMV-associated chains as specific for CMV antigens. In a later analysis, TCR beta V- and J-gene trimming was associated with a missense DCLRE1C variant. The investigators catalogued some 150 TCR beta chains as cytomegalovirus-associated.

Sequenced sample: PBMCs. The TCR comes from a young woman in good health and CMV-seropositive. The chain couples TRBV4-1 to TRBJ2-3, with TRBD2 identical over 9 bases. CDR3: CASSQRVAGGPWTDTQYF. CDR3 coding DNA: TGCGCCAGCAGCCAACGCGTGGCGGGAGGGCCTTGGACAGATACGCAGTATTTT.